This TCR beta chain was recorded in a study of T cell responses to AZD1222 COVID-19 vaccine. Regarding the study as a whole: The study found Spike-specific TCR breadth and depth rose after two AZD1222 doses. The donor group comprised mostly white British people and more females; the analysis possibly underestimated clonal diversity.

Libraries were prepared by immunoSEQ multiplex PCR; TCRdb keeps only in-frame clonotypes and omits some of them. This table has 75,000 to 95,000 clones, about 91% appearing once. The CDR3 is 13 amino acids. CDR1 is ENHRY and CDR2 is SYGVKD in the germline V gene. With 6 bases clipped from V and 8 bases from J, the junction kept 3 bases outside the gene matches. Comment on this clone: Its specificity is not known.

The V call is TRBV10-3, the J call TRBJ1-4; 10 bases fit TRBD1. The sample in question was peripheral blood, obtained on day 0 of MenACWY control vaccination. This receptor was taken from an adult in good health. CDR3 region: CAISPTGGEKLFF. CDR3 nucleotide sequence: TGTGCCATCAGCCCGACAGGGGGCGAAAAACTGTTTTTT.